This TCR beta chain originates from a study of naive and memory T cell subsets. Overall study results and limits: In CD4 and CD8 cells, diversity dropped from naive through EMRA. Each distinct alpha or beta sequence counts as one clonotype. RNA-based TCR counts may shift with T cell activation and differentiation.

V gave up 3 bases and J gave up 5 bases, with 10 bases separating them. Germline-derived CDR1 and CDR2 are SGHNT and YENEEA. The CDR3 totals 13 residues. The sample holds a few counts of this clonotype. Its specificity is unknown. Two oligonucleotides, mixed equimolar, formed the beta constant-region primer covering TRBC1 and TRBC2. From the UMI-ligation and nested PCR reads, TCRdb called clonotypes with MiXCR, one entry per CDR3 protein. This table holds about 85,000 distinct CDR3 sequences, roughly 13% found once. The receptor's source is a human donor in good health. The specimen sequenced was central memory CD4+ T cells from blood. The V gene is TRBV11-3, the J gene TRBJ2-5, with D possibly TRBD2 on 5 matching bases. CDR3 loop: CASSFAGAETQYF. DNA of the CDR3: TGTGCCAGCAGCTTTGCGGGTGCGGAGACCCAGTACTTC.